This T cell receptor (beta chain) came from a study of T cell responses to AZD1222 COVID-19 vaccine. Turning to the study itself: It was second doses at about 4 or about 12 weeks that were pooled. Overall study findings and caveats: Increased Spike-specific TCR breadth and depth were observed after two AZD1222 doses. Donors were largely white British and mainly female; clonal diversity was possibly underestimated. Samples come after the peak T cell response, not at day 14.

Only in-frame clones appear in the TCRdb table, and some are missing; sequencing was by immunoSEQ multiplex PCR. Of about 150,000 clones in the sample, approximately 89% are singletons; the top ten hold about 15%. With regard to this clone: The target antigen is unknown.

Germline assignment: CDR1 SGHRS and CDR2 YFSETQ. The length of the CDR3 is 14 residues. V dropped 2 bases and J dropped 6; count of bases not matched to a gene: 4. The chain links TRBV5-1 to TRBJ1-4; 7 nucleotides line up with TRBD1. Here the sequenced sample was peripheral blood, taken on day 0 of AZD1222 vaccination. The sequence came from an adult in good health. The CDR3 DNA reads TGCGCCAGCAGCTTTGGAGACAGGGATGAAAAACTGTTTTTT. Its protein is CASSFGDRDEKLFF.